This TCR beta chain was identified during a study of chemoradiotherapy in HPV16-positive cancers. The wider study: Two HPV16-positive patients' cells yielded candidate HPV-specific clones and common motifs.

Using immunoSEQ multiplex PCR, the repertoire was profiled, and TCRdb retains in-frame clones only, with some absent. The repertoire consists of under 15,000 clones, with around 82% occurring once and the leading ten covering 2% to 2.5%. This CDR3 is 16 amino acids long. Trimming took 4 bases from V and 3 from J; bases not matched to a gene: 5. Germline-derived CDR1 and CDR2 are MNHEY and SMNVEV (reference sequence). Overall study findings and caveats: Candidate HPV-specific clones and E7-related TCR motifs grew in tumor during treatment. Functional assays defining HPV-specific T cells used only a couple of HPV16-positive patients. HPV-responsive T-cell expansion during chemoradiotherapy was linked to improved recurrence-free survival in HPV16-positive patients.

For this clone: Its antigen is as yet unknown.

This chain joins TRBV27 and TRBJ2-3; 12 nucleotides agree with TRBD2. Collection took place from a patient who underwent chemoradiotherapy. The sequence was obtained from a human donor with HPV-associated anogenital cancer. The CDR3 here is CASSWRLAGDTDTQYF. CDR3 bases: TGTGCCAGCAGTTGGCGACTAGCGGGGGATACAGATACGCAGTATTTT.